This TCR beta chain was sequenced in a study of identical twins. TCRdb reprocessed the 5' RACE reads via MiXCR and lists one record per CDR3 protein. The sample has fewer than 250,000 distinct CDR3 sequences, about 16% seen once. Germline V gene sequence: CDR1 MNHNS, CDR2 SASEGT. Trimming pared 3 bases from V and 9 bases from J, leaving 2 bases between. This CDR3 has 9 amino acids. The data were also submitted as part of a second study, on T cells expressing NK-cell markers.

The genes are TRBV6-1 and TRBJ1-2, with no clear D. The source material was CD8+ T cells sorted from blood. This receptor was obtained from a woman aged 18 to 35 in good health. The CDR3 is CASSDSYTF. The CDR3 DNA sequence: TGTGCCAGCAGTGACAGCTACACCTTC.